This T cell receptor (beta chain) was sequenced during a study of vaccination effects on CD4 cells after COVID-19. Notes on this clone: What it binds is not known.

An approximately nine-day culture period preceded the isolation of CD4+ T cells. Either the mRNA-1273 or the BNT162b2 vaccine was given to participants as two doses. CDR1 and CDR2 (germline): MNHEY, SVGAGI. The CDR3 contains 13 residues. With V trimmed by 5 bases and J by 7 bases, 4 bases remained unmatched. Assay: immunoSEQ multiplex PCR; the TCRdb copy retains only in-frame clones and omits some. The table lists about 73,000 clones, around 73% of them singletons. The rearrangement links TRBV6-5 to TRBJ2-2; 7 bases align to TRBD1. This sample comprised CD4+ T cells from PBMCs cultured without peptide, obtained after COVID-19 vaccination. The TCR originated in a human donor who received a COVID-19 vaccine. The CDR3 loop reads CASSRDRDGELFF. The CDR3 DNA sequence: TGTGCCAGCAGTCGTGACAGGGACGGGGAGCTGTTTTTT.